The present T cell receptor (beta chain) was sequenced within a study of blood T cells in healthy people across ages. Study-wide results and limits: Samples with more naive T cells showed higher observed beta diversity.

Remarks on this clonotype: Its antigen remains unknown.

Alongside a J-beta primer mix, a sample-barcoded 5' primer served in a second PCR lasting roughly 6 to 12 cycles. A single record per CDR3 protein comes from TCRdb applying MiXCR to the 5' RACE reads. The table has more than 750,000 distinct CDR3 sequences, under 35% seen once; the top ten hold 9.5% to 13%. Germline V gene sequence: CDR1 MNHEY, CDR2 SVGEGT. V dropped 2 bases and J dropped 5 bases, with 12 bases sitting between them. CDR3 length: 14 amino acids. Donors gave 8 to 10 milliliters of peripheral blood apiece. These same data were also listed under a study on T cells of mothers and their children. This second report adds: The M1S primer of the second PCR added sample barcodes and 2-4 random nucleotides.

The chain couples TRBV6-2 or TRBV6-3 to TRBJ2-5; D ambiguous. The clonotype comes from a woman aged 40 to 49 in good health. Sequencing used blood. The CDR3 coding sequence is TGTGCCAGCAGTTACCTTAGTAGTGAGGAGACCCAGTACTTC. Its translation: CASSYLSSEETQYF.